The 20 T cell receptor beta chains listed next were all sequenced from one sample in a study of cytotoxic CD8 clonotypes in ibrutinib-treated CLL. Sequencing was performed with immunoSEQ multiplex PCR; in TCRdb, only in-frame clones are kept and a portion is missing. The data hold approximately 130,000 clones, with around 80% observed a single time. Sample: PBMCs, taken after 24 months of ibrutinib treatment. The source of these receptors is a human donor with chronic lymphocytic leukemia.

The table lists this clone with a few counts. The chain carries TRBV11-2 and TRBJ1-6; 8 nucleotides align to TRBD1. V lost 5 bases and J lost 7; bases outside the gene matches: 7. The germline gives CDR1 SGHAT, CDR2 FQNNGV. The CDR3 length is 15 residues. The CDR3 is CASSKRDRSNSPLHF. CDR3 DNA: TGTGCCAGCAGCAAGAGGGACAGGTCCAATTCACCCCTCCACTTT.

This sequence joins TRBV4-3 and TRBJ2-3, with 7 nucleotides matching TRBD1. CDR1 LGHNA and CDR2 YSLEER come from the germline V gene. The CDR3 has 16 amino acids. With 1 base clipped from V and 0 bases from J, the junction kept 4 bases outside the gene matches. DNA of the CDR3: TGCGCCAGCAGCCAAGGCTACAGGGGAAGCACAGATACGCAGTATTTT. Amino acid sequence: CASSQGYRGSTDTQYF.

J is TRBJ1-3 and V is TRBV18; D possibly corresponds to TRBD1 (5 bases). The V end was cut by 3 bases, the J end by 0 bases, with 12 bases between. The CDR3 covers 16 residues. Per the germline V gene, CDR1 is KGHSH and CDR2 is LQKENI. For the CDR3, the DNA is TGTGCCAGCTCACCCTCTGCAGGGTACTCTGGAAACACCATATATTTT. As protein: CASSPSAGYSGNTIYF. Supplemented by reference TRBV18 and TRBJ1-3, the full variable domain reads NAGVMQNPRHLVRRRGQEARLRCSPMKGHSHVYWYRQLPEEGLKFMVYLQKENIIDESGMPKERFSAEFPKEGPSILRIQQVVRGDSAAYFCASSPSAGYSGNTIYFGEGSWLTVV.

This chain uses TRBV7-9 with TRBJ1-4; D is ambiguous. The ends were cut back, 4 bases at V and 3 bases at J, with 18 bases in the middle. Germline CDR1 and CDR2: SEHNR and FQNEAQ (reference sequence). The CDR3 consists of 17 residues. The CDR3 loop reads CASSSARPQMSNEKLFF. Here the CDR3 DNA reads TGTGCCAGCAGCTCGGCCAGGCCCCAAATGTCTAATGAAAAACTGTTTTTT.

The chain carries TRBV2 and TRBJ2-7; 15 bases map to TRBD2. This CDR3 is built from 15 residues. V gave up 3 bases and J gave up 9 bases; unmatched junction bases: 6. In germline, CDR1 is SNHLY, CDR2 FYNNEI. CDR3 bases: TGTGCCAGCAGTGACGGACTAGCGGGGGGGCCGGTGCAGTACTTC. Translation gives CASSDGLAGGPVQYF.

J is TRBJ1-1 and V is TRBV19; perhaps TRBD1 as D (6 bases). The CDR3 runs to 16 residues. CDR1 is LNHDA, CDR2 SQIVND, per germline (reference sequence). Trimming pared 8 bases from V and 4 bases from J, leaving 23 bases between. The CDR3 is CASSFTRGQTGTEAFF. The CDR3 DNA reads as TGTGCCAGTTCGTTCACTCGGGGGCAAACTGGCACTGAAGCTTTCTTT.

The rearrangement uses TRBV7-2 and TRBJ2-5; no definite D call. Per the germline V gene, CDR1 is SGHTA and CDR2 is FQGNSA. Between the trimmed V and J ends, which lost 1 base and 1 base, there was a span of 4 bases. There are 13 residues in the CDR3. CDR3 DNA: TGTGCCAGCAGCTTAGATCCCCAAGAGACCCAGTACTTC. Translation gives CASSLDPQETQYF.

CDR3 coding DNA: TGTGCCAGCAGCCGGGACAGGGGGCCAGGGGAGACCCAGTACTTC. It translates to CASSRDRGPGETQYF. This chain joins TRBV11-1 and TRBJ2-5, with 12 nucleotides matching TRBD1. V dropped 5 bases and J dropped 5; count of bases not matched to a gene: 6. The CDR3 is 15 amino acids. Germline lookup yields CDR1 SGHAT and CDR2 FQDESV (reference sequence).

The V and J genes are TRBV6-5 and TRBJ2-4; possibly TRBD1 for D (6 bases). Per the germline V gene, CDR1 is MNHEY and CDR2 is SVGAGI. The CDR3 runs 12 residues. Trimming took off 6 bases at V and 5 bases at J, with 8 bases between the two ends. The DNA of the CDR3 is TGTGCCAGCAGGACAGGAGAAAACATTCAGTACTTC. It codes for CASRTGENIQYF.

This clone was found once. The J gene is TRBJ1-6, the V gene TRBV6-1; D call uncertain. The CDR3 sequence is 17 residues long. Germline CDR1 MNHNS, CDR2 SASEGT. The ends were cut back, 3 bases at V and 0 bases at J, with 12 bases in the middle. This CDR3 reads CASSDAEESSYNSPLHF. CDR3 DNA sequence: TGTGCCAGCAGTGACGCTGAGGAGAGCTCCTATAATTCACCCCTCCACTTT.

The chain recombines TRBV9 with TRBJ2-7; D is ambiguous. Between the trimmed V and J ends, which lost 0 bases and 1 base, there was a span of 11 bases. The germline CDR1 and CDR2 sequences are SGDLS and YYNGEE. This CDR3 is built from 15 residues. The CDR3 coding sequence is TGTGCCAGCAGCGTAGGGCAAAGTCCGTCCTACGAGCAGTACTTC. Protein product: CASSVGQSPSYEQYF.

The rearrangement joins TRBV7-9 to TRBJ2-2; D may match TRBD1 or TRBD2 (5 bases each). V was trimmed by 5 bases and J by 6 bases, leaving 13 bases between them. CDR1 and CDR2 (germline): SEHNR, FQNEAQ (reference sequence). CDR3 size: 14 residues. This chain's CDR3 is CASSPLGVSGELFF. In nucleotides, the CDR3 is TGTGCCAGCAGCCCCCTGGGGGTTTCCGGGGAGCTGTTTTTT. Combining the CDR3 with reference TRBV7-9 and TRBJ2-2 gives the whole variable domain DTGVSQNPRHKITKRGQNVTFRCDPISEHNRLYWYRQTLGQGPEFLTYFQNEAQLEKSRLLSDRFSAERPKGSFSTLEIQRTEQGDSAMYLCASSPLGVSGELFFGEGSRLTVL.

The chain links TRBV19 to TRBJ1-5; D perhaps matches TRBD1 (6 bases). Trimming shortened V by 3 bases and J by 2 bases, and 11 bases separated the two germline ends. The CDR3 extends over 15 amino acids. Germline lookup yields CDR1 LNHDA and CDR2 SQIVND (reference sequence). The CDR3 loop is CASSMTGARNQPQHF. CDR3 in DNA: TGTGCCAGTAGTATGACGGGGGCCCGCAATCAGCCCCAGCATTTT.

This clone was seen a handful of times. The rearrangement joins TRBV9 to TRBJ1-4, with a tentative D call TRBD1 (6 bases). V was cut by 2 bases and J by 6 bases, with 17 bases left in between. CDR3 size: 16 residues. Germline-derived CDR1 and CDR2 are SGDLS and YYNGEE. CDR3 loop: CASSVGSGDWDEKLFF. CDR3 nucleotides: TGTGCCAGCAGCGTGGGCTCAGGGGATTGGGATGAAAAACTGTTTTTT.

This clone was counted only a few times. The gene calls are TRBV5-1 and TRBJ2-3; D gene ambiguous. The CDR3 has 11 residues. Germline V lookup: CDR1 SGHRS, CDR2 YFSETQ. V was pared by 2 bases and J by 3 bases, with 1 base between. In DNA form, the CDR3 reads TGCGCCAGCAGCTTTACAGATACGCAGTATTTT. Its protein is CASSFTDTQYF.

CDR3 protein: CATSRVRDNNQPQHF. The CDR3 DNA sequence: TGTGCCACCAGCAGGGTCCGGGACAACAATCAGCCCCAGCATTTT. The rearrangement joins TRBV15 to TRBJ1-5, with a possible D match to TRBD1 (6 bases). The V and J ends lost 3 bases and 3 bases respectively, with 12 bases between them. The CDR3 sequence is 15 residues long. Germline CDR1 reads LNHNV; CDR2 reads YYDKDF (reference sequence).

The chain employs TRBV11-2 and TRBJ2-2; a possible D gene is TRBD2 (7 bases). V was clipped by 10 bases and J by 5 bases, with 23 bases between them. The CDR3 runs 16 residues. The V gene's germline CDR1 is SGHAT and CDR2 FQNNGV. CDR3 sequence reads: CATWGGPRRGTGELFF. The CDR3 region has the DNA TGTGCCACCTGGGGGGGCCCGAGGAGGGGAACCGGGGAGCTGTTTTTT.

There are a few counts of this clone. This chain joins TRBV7-9 and TRBJ1-6; 7 bases map to TRBD1. Germline CDR1 is SEHNR and CDR2 is FQNEAQ (reference sequence). The CDR3 covers 16 residues. V dropped 2 bases and J dropped 6; count of bases not matched to a gene: 7. In DNA form, the CDR3 reads TGTGCCAGCAGCTTAAGAGGTAAGGGGGCTAATTCACCCCTCCACTTT. This sequence encodes CASSLRGKGANSPLHF.

This sequence joins TRBV5-6 and TRBJ1-2; D unresolved. CDR3 length: 13 amino acids. V lost 3 bases, J lost 8 bases, and 14 bases lay in between. The germline gives CDR1 SGHDT, CDR2 YYEEEE. CDR3 coding DNA: TGTGCCAGCAGCTGGACCGGTGCCATAGGCTACACCTTC. It is translated as CASSWTGAIGYTF.

The genes are TRBV15 and TRBJ1-4; TRBD1 is a possible D gene (6 bases). Germline V CDR1 and CDR2: LNHNV, YYDKDF (reference sequence). The CDR3 is made up of 15 amino acids. Deletions cut 0 bases from V and 7 bases from J, with 12 bases between. CDR3 in amino acids: CATSREGGVGEKLFF. The CDR3 DNA follows: TGTGCCACCAGCAGAGAGGGGGGCGTGGGTGAAAAACTGTTTTTT. The whole variable domain, remainder taken from reference TRBV15 and TRBJ1-4, is DAMVIQNPRYQVTQFGKPVTLSCSQTLNHNVMYWYQQKSSQAPKLLFHYYDKDFNNEADTPDNFQSRRPNTSFCFLDIRSPGLGDTAMYLCATSREGGVGEKLFFGSGTQLSVL.